These 6 T cell receptor beta chains were all obtained from the same sample, sequenced in a study of OX40 agonist ivuxolimab in advanced cancers. TCRdb's table, derived via immunoSEQ multiplex PCR, lists solely in-frame clones and lacks some. The sample includes approximately 82,000 clones, approximately 85% of them seen just once. The sequences come from CD4+ or CD8+ T cells sorted from blood, collected in a trial of the OX40 agonist ivuxolimab. The receptors originated from an adult with an advanced solid tumor such as melanoma, head and neck, liver or kidney cancer.

The chain has TRBV19 and TRBJ1-2, with a weak D call TRBD1 (6 bases). The CDR3 consists of 15 residues. The germline V gene encodes CDR1 LNHDA and CDR2 SQIVND (reference sequence). Trimming took 6 bases from V and 0 from J, leaving 14 bases between them. The CDR3 nucleotides read TGTGCCAGTAGCATCAGACAGGACTCTAACTATGGCTACACCTTC. As protein: CASSIRQDSNYGYTF.

The chain is built from TRBV4-2 and TRBJ1-2, with no clear D. Germline loops: CDR1 LGHNA, CDR2 YNFKEQ. Trimming stripped 0 bases from V and 7 bases from J, with 15 bases between. CDR3 size: 15 residues. The CDR3 loop reads CASSQDRGARIGYTF. CDR3 sequence (DNA): TGTGCCAGCAGCCAAGATCGGGGTGCGCGAATTGGCTACACCTTC.

This chain links TRBV15 with TRBJ2-1; 14 positions agree with TRBD2. Germline assignment: CDR1 LNHNV and CDR2 YYDKDF (reference sequence). The CDR3 runs to 17 residues. Trimming cost V 2 bases and J 8 bases; bases outside gene matches: 8. CDR3 sequence: CATSRSGTSGGIYEQFF. The CDR3 DNA is TGTGCCACCAGCAGATCCGGGACTAGCGGGGGTATCTATGAGCAGTTCTTC.

This sequence joins TRBV18 and TRBJ1-4, with 8 bases that match TRBD1. Germline CDR1 is KGHSH and CDR2 is LQKENI. The CDR3 extends over 14 amino acids. Trimming took 1 base from V and 8 from J; bases not matched to a gene: 3. CDR3 residues: CASSPLRGQEKLFF. In DNA, the CDR3 is TGTGCCAGCTCACCACTCAGGGGGCAAGAAAAACTGTTTTTT.

The J gene is TRBJ1-5, the V gene TRBV2; no clear D gene. This CDR3 has 14 amino acids. The germline V and J ends were trimmed by 4 bases and 4 bases, with 11 bases remaining between them. Per the germline V gene, CDR1 is SNHLY and CDR2 is FYNNEI. CDR3 region: CASSGSQANQPQHF. The CDR3 coding sequence is TGTGCCAGCAGTGGAAGTCAGGCGAATCAGCCCCAGCATTTT. The variable domain in full, completed from reference TRBV2 and TRBJ1-5, reads EPEVTQTPSHQVTQMGQEVILRCVPISNHLYFYWYRQILGQKVEFLVSFYNNEISEKSEIFDDQFSVERPDGSNFTLKIRSTKLEDSAMYFCASSGSQANQPQHFGDGTRLSIL.

This clone was detected a few times. The CDR3, as DNA: TGTGCCAGCAGCTTTGTCAATTCACCCCTCCACTTT. This encodes CASSFVNSPLHF. The chain employs TRBV7-2 and TRBJ1-6; D is ambiguous. The germline V gene encodes CDR1 SGHTA and CDR2 FQGNSA. V was trimmed by 3 bases and J by 7 bases, leaving 4 bases between them. The CDR3 is made up of 12 amino acids.